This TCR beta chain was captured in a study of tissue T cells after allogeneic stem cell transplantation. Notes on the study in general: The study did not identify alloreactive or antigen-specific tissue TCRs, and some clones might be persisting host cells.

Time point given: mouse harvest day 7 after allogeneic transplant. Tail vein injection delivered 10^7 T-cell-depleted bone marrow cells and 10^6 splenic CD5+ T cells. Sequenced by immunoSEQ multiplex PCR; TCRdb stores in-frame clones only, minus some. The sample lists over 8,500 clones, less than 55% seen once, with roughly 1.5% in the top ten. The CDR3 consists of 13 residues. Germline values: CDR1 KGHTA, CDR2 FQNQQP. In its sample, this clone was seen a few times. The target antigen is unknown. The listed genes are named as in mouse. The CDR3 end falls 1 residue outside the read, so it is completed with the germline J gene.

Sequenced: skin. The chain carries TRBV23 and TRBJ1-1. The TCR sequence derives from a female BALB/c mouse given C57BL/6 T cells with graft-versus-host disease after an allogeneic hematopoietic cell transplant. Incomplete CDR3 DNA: TGCTCCAGCAGTCAGGGGACAAACACAGAAGTCTTC. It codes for CSSSQGTNTEVF. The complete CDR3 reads CSSSQGTNTEVFF.